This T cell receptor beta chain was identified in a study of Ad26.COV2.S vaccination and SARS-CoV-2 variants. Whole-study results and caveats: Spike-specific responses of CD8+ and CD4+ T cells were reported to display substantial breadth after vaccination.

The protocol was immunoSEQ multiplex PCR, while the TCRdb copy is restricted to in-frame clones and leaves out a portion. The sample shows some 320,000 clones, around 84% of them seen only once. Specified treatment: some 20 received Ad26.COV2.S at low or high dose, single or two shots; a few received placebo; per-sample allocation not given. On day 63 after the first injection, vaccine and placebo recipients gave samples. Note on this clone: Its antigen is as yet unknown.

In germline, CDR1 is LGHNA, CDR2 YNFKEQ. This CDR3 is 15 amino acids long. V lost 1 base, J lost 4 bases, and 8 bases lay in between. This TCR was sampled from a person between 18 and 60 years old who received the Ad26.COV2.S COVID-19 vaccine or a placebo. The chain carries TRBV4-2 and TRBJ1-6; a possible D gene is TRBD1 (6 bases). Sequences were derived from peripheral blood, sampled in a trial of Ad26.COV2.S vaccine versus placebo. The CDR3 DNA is TGTGCCAGCAGCCAAGGGGACACGTATAATTCACCCCTCCACTTT. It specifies CASSQGDTYNSPLHF.